The 32 T cell receptor beta chains below were found in one sample sequenced in a study of blood T cell repertoires in COVID-19. The protocol was immunoSEQ multiplex PCR, while the TCRdb copy is restricted to in-frame clones and leaves out a portion. The sample records roughly 250,000 clones, almost 85% being singletons. The specimen was peripheral blood. These receptors all come from a man aged 45 to 65 with acute or convalescent COVID-19.

CDR3 protein: CASSPGVANYGYTF. In nucleotides, the CDR3 is TGTGCCAGTAGCCCAGGGGTGGCTAACTATGGCTACACCTTC. The V and J genes are TRBV19 and TRBJ1-2, with a weak D call TRBD1 (6 bases). V was clipped by 6 bases and J by 0 bases, with 11 bases between them. The CDR3 covers 14 residues. From germline, CDR1 is LNHDA and CDR2 SQIVND (reference sequence).

A single count supports this clone. The chain joins TRBV3-1 (or the pseudogene TRBV3-2) to TRBJ2-5, with a possible D match to TRBD2 (6 bases). The germline V gene encodes CDR1 LGHDT and CDR2 YNNKEL (reference sequence). V was pared by 3 bases and J by 3 bases, with 23 bases between. The CDR3 length is 18 residues. Here the CDR3 DNA reads TGTGCCAGCAGCCACTCTGTAGGACGAGCGGGCCTCAAAGAGACCCAGTACTTC. Its translation is CASSHSVGRAGLKETQYF.

This CDR3 reads CASSMASSYNEQFF. As DNA, the CDR3 is TGTGCCAGTAGTATGGCTAGCTCGTACAATGAGCAGTTCTTC. The V and J genes are TRBV19 and TRBJ2-1; TRBD2 might be the D (5 bases). Germline loops: CDR1 LNHDA, CDR2 SQIVND (reference sequence). The CDR3 spans 14 residues. V was trimmed by 3 bases and J by 4 bases, leaving 10 bases between them.

The rearrangement joins TRBV7-8 to TRBJ1-1; D gene unclear. CDR1 is SGHVS, CDR2 FQNEAQ, per germline. With 2 bases removed from V and 4 bases from J, the gap between germline ends came to 8 bases. The CDR3 length is 13 residues. CDR3 DNA sequence: TGTGCCAGCAGCTTAATCGAGGGCACTGAAGCTTTCTTT. It specifies CASSLIEGTEAFF.

The chain has TRBV18 and TRBJ2-5; TRBD1 aligns across 8 bases. This CDR3 spans 14 amino acids. From germline, CDR1 is KGHSH and CDR2 LQKENI. V gave up 3 bases and J gave up 3 bases; unmatched junction bases: 3. The CDR3 loop is CASSPLDREETQYF. Written as DNA, the CDR3 is TGTGCCAGCTCACCCCTGGACAGGGAAGAGACCCAGTACTTC. Full variable domain (outside the CDR3, taken from reference TRBV18 and TRBJ2-5): NAGVMQNPRHLVRRRGQEARLRCSPMKGHSHVYWYRQLPEEGLKFMVYLQKENIIDESGMPKERFSAEFPKEGPSILRIQQVVRGDSAAYFCASSPLDREETQYFGPGTRLLVL.

The chain has TRBV6-2 or TRBV6-3 and TRBJ1-2, with TRBD1 identical over 8 bases. The germline gives CDR1 MNHEY, CDR2 SVGEGT. V dropped 0 bases and J dropped 4; count of bases not matched to a gene: 4. The CDR3 sequence is 15 residues long. This CDR3 is CASSYSAGGVYGYTF. In nucleotides, the CDR3 is TGTGCCAGCAGTTACTCGGCAGGGGGCGTCTATGGCTACACCTTC.

CDR3 bases: TGTGCCTGGAGTTCTAGGCAGGGGGCGAATGGCTACACCTTC. Protein: CAWSSRQGANGYTF. The rearrangement joins TRBV30 to TRBJ1-2; 8 nucleotides line up with TRBD1. Losses at the gene ends were 2 bases for V and 6 bases for J; bases not matched to a gene: 8. Germline lookup yields CDR1 GTSNPN and CDR2 SVGIG (reference sequence). This CDR3 is 14 amino acids long.

This clone was seen just once. The genes are TRBV6-5 and TRBJ1-4; D is uncertain. Trimming left V 9 bases short and J 0 bases short, with 8 bases between. This CDR3 is built from 13 residues. Germline V lookup: CDR1 MNHEY, CDR2 SVGAGI. For the CDR3, the DNA is TGTGCCAGTTCACTGACAACTAATGAAAAACTGTTTTTT. This gives the protein CASSLTTNEKLFF.

This chain connects TRBV28 to TRBJ1-5, with D hard to call. The CDR3 loop spans 12 amino acids. Germline V gives CDR1 MDHEN, CDR2 SYDVKM. Between the trimmed V and J ends, which lost 3 bases and 7 bases, there was a span of 7 bases. In nucleotides, the CDR3 is TGTGCCAGCAGTTTCCGGAGGCAGCCCCAGCATTTT. Encoded protein: CASSFRRQPQHF.

The chain recombines TRBV7-9 with TRBJ1-5; possible D gene TRBD1, 6 bases. The CDR3 consists of 13 residues. Germline CDR1 reads SEHNR; CDR2 reads FQNEAQ (reference sequence). V was pared by 8 bases and J by 4 bases, with 12 bases between. The CDR3, as DNA: TGTGCCAGCGGACAACAGGGAAATCAGCCCCAGCATTTT. Residues: CASGQQGNQPQHF.

This clone has only a few counts. The CDR3 nucleotides are TGCGCCAGCAGCTTAATGACTAGCGGGGGGTTGAATACGCAGTATTTT. It encodes CASSLMTSGGLNTQYF. The chain combines TRBV5-1 with TRBJ2-3; TRBD2 agrees at 13 bases. V shed 2 bases and J 7 bases; nucleotides not matched to a gene: 7. The CDR3 covers 16 residues. CDR1 and CDR2 (germline): SGHRS, YFSETQ.

The chain employs TRBV27 and TRBJ2-1, with TRBD1 matching over 9 bases. The CDR3 is 14 residues long. The germline gives CDR1 MNHEY, CDR2 SMNVEV (reference sequence). V lost 6 bases to trimming and J lost 6 bases; unmatched junction nucleotides: 6. This CDR3 is CASRSDRGINEQFF. CDR3 sequence (DNA): TGTGCCAGCAGATCAGACAGGGGGATCAATGAGCAGTTCTTC.

The V and J genes are TRBV18 and TRBJ2-7, with D unclear. Germline lookup yields CDR1 KGHSH and CDR2 LQKENI. The CDR3 length is 14 residues. Trimming removed 5 bases at V and 2 bases at J, with 13 bases between. This chain's CDR3 is CASSGYSDPYEQYF. As DNA, the CDR3 is TGTGCCAGCTCAGGCTACAGTGACCCCTACGAGCAGTACTTC. Combining the CDR3 with reference TRBV18 and TRBJ2-7 gives the whole variable domain NAGVMQNPRHLVRRRGQEARLRCSPMKGHSHVYWYRQLPEEGLKFMVYLQKENIIDESGMPKERFSAEFPKEGPSILRIQQVVRGDSAAYFCASSGYSDPYEQYFGPGTRLTVT.

The chain employs TRBV5-1 and TRBJ1-4, with 8 bases lining up with TRBD1. Germline loops: CDR1 SGHRS, CDR2 YFSETQ. The CDR3 has 16 residues. Unmatched junction bases numbered 13, after V lost 4 bases and J lost 8 bases. In DNA, the CDR3 is TGCGCCAGCAGCAACCTGGACAGGGAGGTTAGCGAAAAACTGTTTTTT. Encoded protein: CASSNLDREVSEKLFF.

V and J are TRBV6-5 and TRBJ2-3; D remains unclear. V lost 0 bases and J 2 bases, leaving 6 bases between the germline ends. Germline CDR1 reads MNHEY; CDR2 reads SVGAGI. There are 14 residues in the CDR3. DNA of the CDR3: TGTGCCAGCAGTTACTCGGCTTCCACAGATACGCAGTATTTT. It translates to CASSYSASTDTQYF.

The chain links TRBV5-1 to TRBJ2-5; the match to TRBD1 covers 10 bases. V lost 4 bases, J lost 5 bases, and 8 bases stayed unmatched. This CDR3 has 15 amino acids. Looked up from germline, CDR1 is SGHRS and CDR2 is YFSETQ. The CDR3 spells CASSATGGGGETQYF. CDR3 DNA: TGCGCCAGCAGCGCGACAGGGGGCGGCGGGGAGACCCAGTACTTC.

The CDR3 DNA reads as TGTGCCACTCTCGAAGGAGGGACGGGTGAGCAGTTCTTC. Translated, it gives CATLEGGTGEQFF. The chain uses TRBV12-3 or TRBV12-4 and TRBJ2-1; D perhaps matches TRBD2 (6 bases). Trimming pared 10 bases from V and 9 bases from J, leaving 19 bases between. The CDR3 has 13 amino acids.

This rearrangement joins TRBV18 to TRBJ1-2; the match to TRBD1 covers 7 bases. After removal of 2 bases from V and 6 bases from J, the junction contained 6 bases not matched to a gene. Germline V CDR1 and CDR2: KGHSH, LQKENI. The CDR3 contains 14 residues. CDR3 loop: CASSPLTGVDGYTF. The CDR3 bases are TGTGCCAGCTCACCATTAACAGGGGTGGATGGCTACACCTTC.

The chain joins TRBV10-3 to TRBJ1-2; 9 bases match TRBD1. J lost 3 bases, V lost 3 bases, and 2 bases had no gene match. Germline values: CDR1 ENHRY, CDR2 SYGVKD. The CDR3 runs 14 residues. CDR3 sequence (DNA): TGTGCCATCAGTGACCGACAGGGGGACTATGGCTACACCTTC. Translating it yields CAISDRQGDYGYTF.

This clone was counted a few times. V is TRBV19 and J is TRBJ2-7, with D perhaps matching TRBD1 (6 bases). Per germline, CDR1 LNHDA and CDR2 SQIVND (reference sequence). The CDR3 is 14 residues long. Trimming stripped 2 bases from V and 7 bases from J, with 15 bases between. CDR3 DNA sequence: TGTGCCAGTAGTATATCCCGGCGCAGGGGTGAGCAGTACTTC. It translates to CASSISRRRGEQYF.

The genes are TRBV2 and TRBJ1-2; a weak D match, TRBD1 (6 bases). The CDR3 is 14 amino acids. Per the germline V gene, CDR1 is SNHLY and CDR2 is FYNNEI. The V gene lost 0 bases and the J gene lost 8 bases, with 13 bases spanning the gap. The CDR3 DNA reads as TGTGCCAGCAGTGAAGCGCGGGGGGGCCGAGGCTACACCTTC. This translates into CASSEARGGRGYTF.

The V and J genes are TRBV6-6 and TRBJ1-4; D is undetermined. Trimming removed 8 bases at V and 0 bases at J, with 16 bases between. This CDR3 is 16 amino acids long. Germline V gene data show CDR1 as MNHNY and CDR2 as SVGAGI (reference sequence). The CDR3 DNA follows: TGTGCCAGCTCTCCTTCGCCGGTTCCAACTAATGAAAAACTGTTTTTT. Residues: CASSPSPVPTNEKLFF.

The rearrangement uses TRBV15 and TRBJ1-2; TRBD1 matches at 8 bases. Unmatched junction bases numbered 2, after V lost 5 bases and J lost 3 bases. This CDR3 has 13 residues. Germline CDR1 and CDR2: LNHNV and YYDKDF (reference sequence). This CDR3 is CATSLDRDYGYTF. CDR3 in DNA: TGTGCCACCAGCTTGGACAGGGACTATGGCTACACCTTC.

This chain joins TRBV24-1 and TRBJ1-2; D unclear. Trimming cost V 3 bases and J 2 bases, with 6 bases left between them. Per germline, CDR1 KGHDR and CDR2 SFDVKD. This CDR3 is built from 13 residues. CDR3 sequence: CATSDDGNYGYTF. The CDR3 bases are TGTGCCACCAGTGATGACGGGAACTATGGCTACACCTTC.

V usage is TRBV6-6 and J usage is TRBJ2-5, with no clear D. The germline V gene encodes CDR1 MNHNY and CDR2 SVGAGI (reference sequence). CDR3 length equals 13 residues. Trimming took off 7 bases at V and 2 bases at J, with 11 bases between the two ends. This CDR3 reads CASTPSAQETQYF. The CDR3 nucleotides read TGTGCCAGCACTCCGAGTGCTCAAGAGACCCAGTACTTC.

The chain is built from TRBV7-2 and TRBJ1-6; tentatively, D is TRBD1 (5 bases). With 0 bases removed from V and 5 bases from J, the gap between germline ends came to 5 bases. There are 14 residues in the CDR3. Germline V gene data show CDR1 as SGHTA and CDR2 as FQGNSA. The CDR3 bases are TGTGCCAGCAGCTTAGCAGGGGATAATTCACCCCTCCACTTT. Amino acid sequence: CASSLAGDNSPLHF.

This chain uses TRBV19 with TRBJ2-7; TRBD1 agrees at 9 bases. V lost 4 bases to trimming and J lost 1 base; unmatched junction nucleotides: 2. Germline V gene sequence: CDR1 LNHDA, CDR2 SQIVND (reference sequence). This CDR3 contains 14 residues. In nucleotides, the CDR3 is TGTGCCAGTAGTACAGGGACAGGGTCCTACGAGCAGTACTTC. Translated, it gives CASSTGTGSYEQYF.

V is TRBV24-1 and J is TRBJ2-1; D remains unclear. The CDR3 is 15 residues long. The germline gives CDR1 KGHDR, CDR2 SFDVKD. V lost 0 bases and J lost 4, with 9 bases in between. In DNA form, the CDR3 reads TGTGCCACCAGTGATTTGCTTTCCGGGTACAATGAGCAGTTCTTC. This translates into CATSDLLSGYNEQFF.

The chain uses TRBV5-1 and TRBJ2-5; 8 bases line up with TRBD1. Trimming at V came to 4 bases and at J to 5 bases, leaving 10 bases not matched to a gene. Germline V gives CDR1 SGHRS, CDR2 YFSETQ. CDR3 length: 15 residues. The chain's CDR3 is CASSTRQGLGETQYF. Here the CDR3 DNA reads TGCGCCAGCAGCACTAGACAGGGGTTAGGTGAGACCCAGTACTTC.

The rearrangement links TRBV4-1 to TRBJ2-7; TRBD1 agrees at 10 bases. This CDR3 is built from 16 residues. Per the germline V gene, CDR1 is MGHRA and CDR2 is YSYEKL. V lost 1 base, J lost 3 bases, and 6 bases stayed unmatched. CDR3 sequence reads: CASSQGWDRGFYEQYF. CDR3 DNA sequence: TGCGCCAGCAGCCAAGGTTGGGACAGGGGTTTCTACGAGCAGTACTTC.

This clone was seen only once. The rearrangement uses TRBV7-3 and TRBJ1-1; no definite D call. Germline lookup yields CDR1 SGHTA and CDR2 FQGTGA. Deletions cut 3 bases from V and 0 bases from J, with 8 bases between. The CDR3 length is 14 residues. This CDR3 reads CASSLAGMNTEAFF. CDR3 sequence (DNA): TGTGCCAGCAGCTTGGCAGGAATGAACACTGAAGCTTTCTTT.

This chain joins TRBV9 and TRBJ2-7; TRBD2 is a possible D gene (6 bases). Trimming left V 0 bases short and J 1 base short, with 17 bases between. Germline V gives CDR1 SGDLS, CDR2 YYNGEE. The CDR3 has 17 residues. CDR3 bases: TGTGCCAGCAGCGTAGGGGCCGGAGGGGATAGATCCTACGAGCAGTACTTC. Protein sequence: CASSVGAGGDRSYEQYF.